This TCR beta chain comes out of a study of tumor T cells in aggressive B-cell lymphoma. V lost 5 bases, J lost 3 bases, and 19 bases lay in between. Germline V gene sequence: CDR1 LNHDA, CDR2 SQIVND (reference sequence). This CDR3 comprises 16 residues. Produced via immunoSEQ multiplex PCR; TCRdb's table is partial and in-frame only. The top ten hold 3.5% to 4.5% of the sample, which has 2,000 to 2,500 clones, 70% to 85% seen once. The specimen sequenced was tumor tissue. This receptor was obtained from an adult with diffuse large B cell lymphoma. This chain connects TRBV19 to TRBJ1-1; TRBD1 might be the D (5 bases). CDR3 nucleotides: TGTGCCAGTAGTGTCTTGGCGGGACCCCCGGACACTGAAGCTTTCTTT. Its protein is CASSVLAGPPDTEAFF. Full variable domain (outside the CDR3, taken from reference TRBV19 and TRBJ1-1): DGGITQSPKYLFRKEGQNVTLSCEQNLNHDAMYWYRQDPGQGLRLIYYSQIVNDFQKGDIAEGYSVSREKKESFPLTVTSAQKNPTAFYLCASSVLAGPPDTEAFFGQGTRLTVV.